This T cell receptor beta chain emerged from a study of response to subunit inactivated influenza vaccine. Study results and limitations: The authors suggested that every seasonal influenza vaccination recruits few new T cells.

The CDR3 spans 12 residues. The V end lost 5 bases, the J end lost 6 bases, and 8 bases lay between the germline ends. The V gene's germline CDR1 is SEHNR and CDR2 FQNEAQ (reference sequence). Each CDR3 protein is one row after TCRdb ran MiXCR on the RT-PCR reads. Among 650,000 to 800,000 distinct CDR3 sequences listed, 14% were seen once. This clonotype was seen a few times. Its specificity is unknown. This receptor was taken from a man in his forties or fifties who received an inactivated influenza vaccine. The gene calls are TRBV7-9 and TRBJ2-1; D is undetermined. Sequenced here: PBMCs from blood, sampled 14 to 15 days before vaccination. The DNA for the CDR3 is TGTGCCAGCAGCAGTAGGGCCAATGAGCAGTTCTTC. This translates into CASSSRANEQFF.